This T cell receptor (beta chain) came from a study of shared clonotypes between healthy human individuals. Study summary: Donors, aged 18 to 49, were a couple of women and three men.

The CDR3 length is 13 residues. Trimming took 0 bases from V and 9 from J; bases not matched to a gene: 3. Germline assignment: CDR1 SGHDT and CDR2 YYEEEE. CD45RO-negative, CCR7-selected cells formed the naive CD8 fraction, which excluded terminally differentiated effector memory CD45RA+ cells. Libraries were prepared by immunoSEQ multiplex PCR; TCRdb keeps only in-frame clonotypes and omits some of them. The table has over 800,000 clones, roughly 92% seen once. The rearrangement joins TRBV5-6 to TRBJ2-1; TRBD2 matches at 7 bases. Specimen: naive CD8+ T cells sorted from blood. The source is a man between 25 and 39 years old in good health. The CDR3 region is CASSLEAGVEQFF. The CDR3 DNA is TGTGCCAGCAGCTTGGAGGCGGGGGTTGAGCAGTTCTTC.